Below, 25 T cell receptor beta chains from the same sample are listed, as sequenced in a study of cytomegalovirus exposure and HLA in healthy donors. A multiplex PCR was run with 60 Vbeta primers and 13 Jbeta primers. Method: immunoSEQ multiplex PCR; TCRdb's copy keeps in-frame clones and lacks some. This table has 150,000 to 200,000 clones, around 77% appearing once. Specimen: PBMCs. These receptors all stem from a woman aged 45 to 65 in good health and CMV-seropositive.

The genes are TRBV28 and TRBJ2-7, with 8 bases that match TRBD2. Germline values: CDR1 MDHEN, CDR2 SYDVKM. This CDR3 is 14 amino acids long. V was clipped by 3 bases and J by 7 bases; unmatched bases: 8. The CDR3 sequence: CASSLLLAVGEQYF. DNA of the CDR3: TGTGCCAGCAGTTTGTTACTAGCGGTGGGGGAGCAGTACTTC.

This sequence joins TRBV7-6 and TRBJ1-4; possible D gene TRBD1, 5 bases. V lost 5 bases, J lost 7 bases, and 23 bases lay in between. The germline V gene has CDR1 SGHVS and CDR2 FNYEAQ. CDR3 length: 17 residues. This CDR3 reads CASSPFGSEGRSEKLFF. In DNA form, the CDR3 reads TGTGCCAGCAGCCCCTTTGGTTCTGAGGGGAGGAGTGAAAAACTGTTTTTT.

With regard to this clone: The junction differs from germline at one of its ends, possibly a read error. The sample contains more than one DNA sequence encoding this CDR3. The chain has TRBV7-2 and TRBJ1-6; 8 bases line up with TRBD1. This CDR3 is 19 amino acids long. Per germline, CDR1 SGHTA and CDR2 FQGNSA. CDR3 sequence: CASSLVALMDREPNSPLHF. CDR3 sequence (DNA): TGTGCCAGCAGCTTAGTAGCCCTAATGGACAGGGAACCTAATTCACCCCTTCACTTT.

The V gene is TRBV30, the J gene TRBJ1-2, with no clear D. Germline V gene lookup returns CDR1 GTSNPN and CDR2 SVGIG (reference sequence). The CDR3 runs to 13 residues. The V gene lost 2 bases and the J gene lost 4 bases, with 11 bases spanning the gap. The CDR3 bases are TGTGCCTGGAGTTACAGTGCCATCTATGGCTACACCTTC. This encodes CAWSYSAIYGYTF.

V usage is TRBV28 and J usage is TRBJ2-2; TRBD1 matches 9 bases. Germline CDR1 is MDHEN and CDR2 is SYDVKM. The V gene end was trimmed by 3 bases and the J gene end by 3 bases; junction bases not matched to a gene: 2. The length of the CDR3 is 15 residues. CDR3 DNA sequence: TGTGCCAGCAGTTTGGGGGACAGGGACACCGGGGAGCTGTTTTTT. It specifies CASSLGDRDTGELFF.

The chain's CDR3 is CASSYDRGLGDEQFF. CDR3 bases: TGTGCCAGCAGTTACGACAGGGGGCTTGGGGATGAGCAGTTCTTC. This rearrangement joins TRBV6-5 to TRBJ2-1, with TRBD1 identical over 10 bases. CDR3 length: 15 amino acids. Per germline, CDR1 MNHEY and CDR2 SVGAGI. Unmatched junction bases numbered 6, after V lost 2 bases and J lost 8 bases.

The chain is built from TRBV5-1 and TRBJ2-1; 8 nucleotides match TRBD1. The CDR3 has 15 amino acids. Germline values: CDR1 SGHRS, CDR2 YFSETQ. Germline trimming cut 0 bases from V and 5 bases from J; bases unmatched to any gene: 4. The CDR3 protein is CASSLGTGLNNEQFF. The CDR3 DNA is TGCGCCAGCAGCTTGGGGACAGGGCTAAACAATGAGCAGTTCTTC.

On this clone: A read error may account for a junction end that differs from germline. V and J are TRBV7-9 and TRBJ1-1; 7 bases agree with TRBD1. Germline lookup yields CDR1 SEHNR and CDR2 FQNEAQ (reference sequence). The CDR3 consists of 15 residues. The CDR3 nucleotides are TGTTCCAGCAGCACCCGGACAGGTATGAACACTGAAGCTTTCTTT. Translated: CSSSTRTGMNTEAFF. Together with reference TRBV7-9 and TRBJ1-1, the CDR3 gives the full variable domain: DTGVSQNPRHKITKRGQNVTFRCDPISEHNRLYWYRQTLGQGPEFLTYFQNEAQLEKSRLLSDRFSAERPKGSFSTLEIQRTEQGDSAMYLCSSSTRTGMNTEAFFGQGTRLTVV.

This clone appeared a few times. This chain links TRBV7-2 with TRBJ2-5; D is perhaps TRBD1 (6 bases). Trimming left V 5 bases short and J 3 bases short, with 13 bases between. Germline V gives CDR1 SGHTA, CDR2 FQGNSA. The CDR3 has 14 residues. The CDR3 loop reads CASSPGHLKETQYF. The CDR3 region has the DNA TGTGCCAGCAGCCCGGGACACCTCAAAGAGACCCAGTACTTC.

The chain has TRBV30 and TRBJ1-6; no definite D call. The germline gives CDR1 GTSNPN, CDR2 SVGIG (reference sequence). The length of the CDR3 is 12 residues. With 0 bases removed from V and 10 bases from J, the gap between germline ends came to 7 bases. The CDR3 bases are TGTGCCTGGAGTGTCCAGTTCTCACCCCTCCACTTT. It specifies CAWSVQFSPLHF.

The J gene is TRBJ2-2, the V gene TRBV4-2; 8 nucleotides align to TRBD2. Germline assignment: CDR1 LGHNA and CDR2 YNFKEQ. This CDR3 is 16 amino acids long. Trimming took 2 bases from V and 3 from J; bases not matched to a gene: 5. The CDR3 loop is CASSQLGLGDTGELFF. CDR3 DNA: TGTGCCAGCAGCCAACTGGGACTAGGGGACACCGGGGAGCTGTTTTTT.

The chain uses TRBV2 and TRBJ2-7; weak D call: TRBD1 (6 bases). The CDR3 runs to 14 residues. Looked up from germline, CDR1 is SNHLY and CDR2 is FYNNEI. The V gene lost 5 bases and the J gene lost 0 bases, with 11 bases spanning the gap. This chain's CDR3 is CASSPDRYSYEQYF. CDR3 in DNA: TGTGCCAGCAGTCCGGACAGATACTCCTACGAGCAGTACTTC.

CDR3 DNA sequence: TGTGCCAGCAGCCAGACAGGGGTTGTACGGACTGAAGCTTTCTTT. Its protein product is CASSQTGVVRTEAFF. This rearrangement joins TRBV7-8 to TRBJ1-1; 8 bases are shared with TRBD1. This CDR3 spans 15 amino acids. From germline, CDR1 is SGHVS and CDR2 FQNEAQ. J was trimmed by 5 bases and V by 5 bases; bases with no gene match: 10.

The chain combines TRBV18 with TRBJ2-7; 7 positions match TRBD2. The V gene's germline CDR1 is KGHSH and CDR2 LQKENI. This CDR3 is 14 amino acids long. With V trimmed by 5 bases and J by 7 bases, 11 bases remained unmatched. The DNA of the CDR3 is TGTGCCAGCTCAAGTTTAAGAGGGGAGGGGGAGCAGTACTTC. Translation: CASSSLRGEGEQYF.

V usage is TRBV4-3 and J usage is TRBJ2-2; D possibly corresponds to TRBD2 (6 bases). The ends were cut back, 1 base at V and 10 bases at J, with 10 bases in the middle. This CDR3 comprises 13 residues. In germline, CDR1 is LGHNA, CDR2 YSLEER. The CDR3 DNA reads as TGCGCCAGCAGCCAAGGGCGGGATATGGAGCTGTTTTTT. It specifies CASSQGRDMELFF.

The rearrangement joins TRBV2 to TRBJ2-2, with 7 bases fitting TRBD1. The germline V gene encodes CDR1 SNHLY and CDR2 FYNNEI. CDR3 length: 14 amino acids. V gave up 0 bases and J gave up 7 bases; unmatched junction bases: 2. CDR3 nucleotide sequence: TGTGCCAGCAGTGAAGCGGGACAGCTCGGGGAGCTGTTTTTT. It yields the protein CASSEAGQLGELFF.

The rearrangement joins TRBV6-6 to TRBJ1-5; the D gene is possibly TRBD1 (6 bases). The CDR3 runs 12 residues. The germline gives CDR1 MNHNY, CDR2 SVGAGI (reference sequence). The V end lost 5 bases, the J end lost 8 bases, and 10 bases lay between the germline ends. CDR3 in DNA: TGTGCCAGCAGTATAGGGGGGGAGCCCCAGCATTTT. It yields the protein CASSIGGEPQHF.

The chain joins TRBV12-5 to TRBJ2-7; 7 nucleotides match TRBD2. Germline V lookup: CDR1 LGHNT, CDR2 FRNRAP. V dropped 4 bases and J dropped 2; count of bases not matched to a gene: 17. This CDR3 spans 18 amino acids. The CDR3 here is CASGSTHRGEKITYEQYF. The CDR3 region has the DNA TGTGCTAGTGGTTCAACCCATCGGGGGGAGAAGATAACCTACGAGCAGTACTTC.

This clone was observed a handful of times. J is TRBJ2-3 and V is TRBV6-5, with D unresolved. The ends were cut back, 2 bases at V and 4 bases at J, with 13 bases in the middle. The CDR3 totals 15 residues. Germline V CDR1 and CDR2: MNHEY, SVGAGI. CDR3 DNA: TGTGCCAGCAGTTACGACTCGATCCCCCCAGATACGCAGTATTTT. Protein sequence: CASSYDSIPPDTQYF.

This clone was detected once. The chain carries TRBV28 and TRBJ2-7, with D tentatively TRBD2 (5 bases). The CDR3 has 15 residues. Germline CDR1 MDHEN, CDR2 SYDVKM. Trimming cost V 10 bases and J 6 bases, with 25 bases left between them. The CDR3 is CATLEVRLRGGEQYF. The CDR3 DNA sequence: TGTGCCACCCTTGAAGTCCGTCTCCGTGGAGGCGAGCAGTACTTC.

The CDR3 nucleotides read TGTGCCGGGGAACAGGCTTACAATGAGCAGTTCTTC. Translated: CAGEQAYNEQFF. The chain joins TRBV30 to TRBJ2-1; possible D gene TRBD1, 5 bases. Germline V gene sequence: CDR1 GTSNPN, CDR2 SVGIG (reference sequence). The CDR3 runs 12 residues. Trimming removed 8 bases at V and 4 bases at J, with 12 bases between.

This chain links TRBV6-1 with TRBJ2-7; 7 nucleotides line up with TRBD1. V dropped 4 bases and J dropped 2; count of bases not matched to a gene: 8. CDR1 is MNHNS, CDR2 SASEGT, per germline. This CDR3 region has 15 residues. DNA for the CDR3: TGTGCCAGCAGTGCGGTTAGACAGGGTCCCTACGAGCAGTACTTC. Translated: CASSAVRQGPYEQYF.

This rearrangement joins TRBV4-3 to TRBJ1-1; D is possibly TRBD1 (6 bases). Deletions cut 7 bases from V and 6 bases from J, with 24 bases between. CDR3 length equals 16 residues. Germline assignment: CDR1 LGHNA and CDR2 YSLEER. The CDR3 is CASTSGGRGGRAEAFF. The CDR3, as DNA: TGCGCCAGCACTTCCGGGGGGCGCGGCGGTAGGGCTGAAGCTTTCTTT.

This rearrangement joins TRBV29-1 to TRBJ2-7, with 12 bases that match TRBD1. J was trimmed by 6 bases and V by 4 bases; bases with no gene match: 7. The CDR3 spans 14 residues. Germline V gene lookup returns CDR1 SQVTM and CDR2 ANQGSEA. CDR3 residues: CSVGPGTGGGEQYF. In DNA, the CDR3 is TGCAGCGTTGGACCAGGGACAGGGGGCGGCGAGCAGTACTTC.

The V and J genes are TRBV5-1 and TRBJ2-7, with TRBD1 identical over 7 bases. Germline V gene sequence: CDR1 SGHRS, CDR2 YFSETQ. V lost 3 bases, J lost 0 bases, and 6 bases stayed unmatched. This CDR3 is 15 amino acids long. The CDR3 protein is CASSSPDRSSYEQYF. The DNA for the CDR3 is TGCGCCAGCAGCTCCCCGGACAGGAGCTCCTACGAGCAGTACTTC.